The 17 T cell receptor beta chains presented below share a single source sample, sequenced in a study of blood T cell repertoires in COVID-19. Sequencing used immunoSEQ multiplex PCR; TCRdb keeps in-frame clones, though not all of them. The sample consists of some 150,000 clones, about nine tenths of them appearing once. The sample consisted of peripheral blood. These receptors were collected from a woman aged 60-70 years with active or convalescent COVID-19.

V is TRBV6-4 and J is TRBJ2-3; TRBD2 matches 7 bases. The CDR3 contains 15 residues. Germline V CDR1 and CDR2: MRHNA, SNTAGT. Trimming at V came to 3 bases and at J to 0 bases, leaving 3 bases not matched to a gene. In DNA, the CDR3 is TGTGCCAGCAGTGAGGGGGGGACTAGCACAGATACGCAGTATTTT. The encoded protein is CASSEGGTSTDTQYF.

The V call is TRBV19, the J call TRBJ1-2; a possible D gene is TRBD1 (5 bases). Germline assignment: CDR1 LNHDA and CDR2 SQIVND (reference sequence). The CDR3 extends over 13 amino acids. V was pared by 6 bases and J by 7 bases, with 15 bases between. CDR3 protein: CASSFDRGGGYTF. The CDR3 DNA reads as TGTGCCAGTAGCTTCGACCGGGGGGGTGGCTACACCTTC.

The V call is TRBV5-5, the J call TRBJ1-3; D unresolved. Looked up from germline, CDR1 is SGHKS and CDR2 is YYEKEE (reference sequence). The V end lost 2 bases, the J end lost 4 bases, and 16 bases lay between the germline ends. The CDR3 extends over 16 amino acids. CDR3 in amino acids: CASSLFFGGEGNTIYF. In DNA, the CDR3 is TGTGCCAGCAGCTTATTCTTCGGCGGAGAAGGAAACACCATATATTTT.

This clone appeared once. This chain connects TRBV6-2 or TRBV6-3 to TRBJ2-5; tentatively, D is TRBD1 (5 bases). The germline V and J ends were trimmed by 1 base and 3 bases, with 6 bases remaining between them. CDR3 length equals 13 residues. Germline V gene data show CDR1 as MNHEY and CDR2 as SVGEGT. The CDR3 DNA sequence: TGTGCCAGCAGTTACTTACAGGAAGAGACCCAGTACTTC. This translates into CASSYLQEETQYF.

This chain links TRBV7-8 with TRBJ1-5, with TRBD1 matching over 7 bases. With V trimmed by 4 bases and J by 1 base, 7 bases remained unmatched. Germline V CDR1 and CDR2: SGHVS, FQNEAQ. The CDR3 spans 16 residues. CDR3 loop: CASSSQGGGSNQPQHF. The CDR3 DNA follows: TGTGCCAGCAGCTCCCAGGGGGGAGGAAGCAATCAGCCCCAGCATTTT.

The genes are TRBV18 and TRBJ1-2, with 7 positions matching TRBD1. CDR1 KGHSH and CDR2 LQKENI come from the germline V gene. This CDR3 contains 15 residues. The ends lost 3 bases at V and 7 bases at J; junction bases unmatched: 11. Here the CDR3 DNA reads TGTGCCAGCTCACCTCTAATATTGACAGGGTCTGGCTACACCTTC. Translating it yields CASSPLILTGSGYTF. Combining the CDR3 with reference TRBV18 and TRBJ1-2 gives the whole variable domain NAGVMQNPRHLVRRRGQEARLRCSPMKGHSHVYWYRQLPEEGLKFMVYLQKENIIDESGMPKERFSAEFPKEGPSILRIQQVVRGDSAAYFCASSPLILTGSGYTFGSGTRLTVV.

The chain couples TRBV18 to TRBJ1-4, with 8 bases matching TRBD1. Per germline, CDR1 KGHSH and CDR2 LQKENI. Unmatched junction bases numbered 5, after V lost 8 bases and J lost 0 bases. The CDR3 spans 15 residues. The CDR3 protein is CASTGQGATNEKLFF. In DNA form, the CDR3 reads TGTGCCAGCACCGGACAGGGCGCAACTAATGAAAAACTGTTTTTT.

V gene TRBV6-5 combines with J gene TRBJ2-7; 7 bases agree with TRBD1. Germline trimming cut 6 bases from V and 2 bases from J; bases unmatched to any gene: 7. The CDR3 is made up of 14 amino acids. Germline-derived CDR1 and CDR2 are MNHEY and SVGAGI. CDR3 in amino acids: CASRNGQATYEQYF. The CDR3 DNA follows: TGTGCCAGCAGAAATGGACAGGCTACCTACGAGCAGTACTTC.

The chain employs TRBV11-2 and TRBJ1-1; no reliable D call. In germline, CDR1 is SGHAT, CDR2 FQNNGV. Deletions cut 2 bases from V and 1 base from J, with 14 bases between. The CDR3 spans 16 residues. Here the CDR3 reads CASSLSVGSANTEAFF. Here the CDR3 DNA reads TGTGCCAGCAGCTTATCGGTCGGGTCGGCGAACACTGAAGCTTTCTTT.

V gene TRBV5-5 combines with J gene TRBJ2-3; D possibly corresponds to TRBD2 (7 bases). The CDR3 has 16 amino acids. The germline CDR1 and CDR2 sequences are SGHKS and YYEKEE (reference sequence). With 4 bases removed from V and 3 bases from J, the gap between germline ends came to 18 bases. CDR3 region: CASSPSWGGRTDTQYF. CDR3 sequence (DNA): TGTGCCAGCAGCCCCTCCTGGGGGGGCAGGACAGATACGCAGTATTTT.

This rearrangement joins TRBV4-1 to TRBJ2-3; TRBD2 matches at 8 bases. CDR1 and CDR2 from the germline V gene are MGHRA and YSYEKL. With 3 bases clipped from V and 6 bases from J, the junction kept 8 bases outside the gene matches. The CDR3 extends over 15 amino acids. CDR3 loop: CASSHLRGGRDTQYF. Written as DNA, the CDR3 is TGCGCCAGCAGCCATCTTCGGGGGGGCAGGGATACGCAGTATTTT.

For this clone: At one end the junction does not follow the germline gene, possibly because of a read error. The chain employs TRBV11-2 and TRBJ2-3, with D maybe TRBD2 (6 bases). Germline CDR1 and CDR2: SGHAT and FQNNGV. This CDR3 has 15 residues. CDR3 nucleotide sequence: TGTGCCAGCAGCTTGGAGGGGAGAGCTTCAGATGCGCAGTATTTT. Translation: CASSLEGRASDAQYF.

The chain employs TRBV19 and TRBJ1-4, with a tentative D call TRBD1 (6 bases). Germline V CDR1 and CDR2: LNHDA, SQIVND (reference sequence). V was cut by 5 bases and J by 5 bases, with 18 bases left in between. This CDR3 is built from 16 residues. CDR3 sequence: CASSHRGAVANEKLFF. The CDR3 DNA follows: TGTGCCAGTAGTCACCGGGGGGCCGTAGCAAATGAAAAACTGTTTTTT.

CDR3 protein: CASSGGQGVVVAEAFF. The CDR3 DNA reads as TGTGCCAGTAGTGGCGGACAGGGGGTTGTGGTCGCTGAAGCTTTCTTT. V gene TRBV19 combines with J gene TRBJ1-1; 10 positions agree with TRBD1. CDR3 length: 16 amino acids. The V segment lost 5 bases and the J segment 6 bases; nucleotides outside the gene matches: 12. Germline loops: CDR1 LNHDA, CDR2 SQIVND (reference sequence).

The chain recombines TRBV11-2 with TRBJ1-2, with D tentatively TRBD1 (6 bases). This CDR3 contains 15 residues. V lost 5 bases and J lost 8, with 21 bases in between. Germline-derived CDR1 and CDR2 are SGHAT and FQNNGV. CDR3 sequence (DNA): TGTGCCAGCAGCCCCGCGGGGGGGCAGGGGTTCGGCTACACCTTC. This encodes CASSPAGGQGFGYTF.

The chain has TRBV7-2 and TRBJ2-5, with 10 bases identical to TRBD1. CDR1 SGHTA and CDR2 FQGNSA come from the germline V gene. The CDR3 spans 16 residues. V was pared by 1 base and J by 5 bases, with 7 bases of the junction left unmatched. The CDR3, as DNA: TGTGCCAGCAGCTTAGAATGGTGGACAGGGGGTGAGACCCAGTACTTC. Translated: CASSLEWWTGGETQYF.

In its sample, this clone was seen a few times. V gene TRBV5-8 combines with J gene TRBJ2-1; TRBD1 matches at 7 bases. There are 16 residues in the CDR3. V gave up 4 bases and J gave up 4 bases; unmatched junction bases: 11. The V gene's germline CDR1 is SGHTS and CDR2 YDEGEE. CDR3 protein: CASSLETGKLYNEQFF. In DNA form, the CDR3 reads TGTGCCAGCAGCCTTGAGACAGGGAAGTTATACAATGAGCAGTTCTTC.